This is a list of T cell receptor beta chains from one sample in a study of Ad26.COV2.S vaccination and SARS-CoV-2 variants. The protocol was immunoSEQ multiplex PCR, while the TCRdb copy is restricted to in-frame clones and leaves out a portion. This sample yields about 440,000 clones, of which roughly 87% are seen a single time; less than 5.5% belongs to the top ten. The sequences come from peripheral blood, collected in a trial of Ad26.COV2.S vaccine versus placebo. Receptors originate from a person between 18 and 65 years old who received the Ad26.COV2.S COVID-19 vaccine or a placebo. Both conserved end residues are part of each CDR3. Each record gives: D gene, J gene, clone size, V gene, CDR3 protein, CDR3 DNA. A D gene is named only where the DNA matches it firmly. Clone size, where shown, is once, few, many, or a class for clones that have expanded.

d_gene: NA
j_gene: TRBJ2-6
abundance: NA
v_gene: TRBV2
CDR3aa: CASGNPGSGANVLTF
CDR3nt: TGTGCCAGCGGGAACCCGGGCTCTGGGGCCAACGTCCTGACTTTC

d_gene: NA
j_gene: TRBJ1-2
abundance: NA
v_gene: TRBV2
CDR3aa: CASTRDSGYTF
CDR3nt: TGTGCCAGCACCAGGGACTCTGGCTACACCTTC

d_gene: TRBD1
j_gene: TRBJ2-5
abundance: once
v_gene: TRBV24-1
CDR3aa: CATKQGMEETQYF
CDR3nt: TGTGCCACAAAACAGGGGATGGAGGAGACCCAGTACTTC

d_gene: TRBD1
j_gene: TRBJ1-5
abundance: few
v_gene: TRBV7-3
CDR3aa: CASSGDRGQPQHF
CDR3nt: TGTGCCAGCAGCGGAGACAGGGGTCAGCCCCAGCATTTT

d_gene: TRBD2
j_gene: TRBJ2-5
abundance: NA
v_gene: TRBV18
CDR3aa: CASSLGLAGGSETQYF
CDR3nt: TGTGCCAGCTCACTTGGACTAGCGGGGGGCTCGGAGACCCAGTACTTC

d_gene: NA
j_gene: TRBJ2-1
abundance: once
v_gene: TRBV6-6
CDR3aa: CASSYYRDYNEQFF
CDR3nt: TGTGCCAGCAGTTACTACCGGGACTACAATGAGCAGTTCTTC

d_gene: NA
j_gene: TRBJ2-1
abundance: NA
v_gene: TRBV24-1
CDR3aa: CATSGARELGNEQFF
CDR3nt: TGTGCCACCAGTGGGGCGCGAGAGTTGGGCAATGAGCAGTTCTTC

d_gene: TRBD2
j_gene: TRBJ2-3
abundance: NA
v_gene: TRBV28
CDR3aa: CASSTLAGAGRDTQYF
CDR3nt: TGTGCCAGCAGTACCCTTGCGGGAGCGGGTCGAGATACGCAGTATTTT

d_gene: NA
j_gene: TRBJ1-1
abundance: NA
v_gene: TRBV6-5
CDR3aa: CASSYSQRNTEAFF
CDR3nt: TGTGCCAGCAGTTACTCACAGAGGAACACTGAAGCTTTCTTT

d_gene: TRBD1
j_gene: TRBJ2-3
abundance: once
v_gene: TRBV7-9
CDR3aa: CASSLWDRGADTQYF
CDR3nt: TGTGCCAGCAGCTTATGGGACAGAGGTGCAGATACGCAGTATTTT

d_gene: TRBD1
j_gene: TRBJ2-7
abundance: NA
v_gene: TRBV5-6
CDR3aa: CASSFPPGQGIYEQYF
CDR3nt: TGTGCCAGCAGCTTCCCTCCGGGACAGGGAATTTACGAGCAGTACTTC

d_gene: TRBD1
j_gene: TRBJ2-3
abundance: NA
v_gene: TRBV24-1
CDR3aa: CATSPTGDVTDTQYF
CDR3nt: TGTGCCACCTCCCCCACAGGGGACGTTACAGATACGCAGTATTTT

d_gene: TRBD1
j_gene: TRBJ1-1
abundance: NA
v_gene: TRBV7-9
CDR3aa: CASSEVQGVDTEAFF
CDR3nt: TGTGCCAGCAGCGAAGTACAGGGGGTGGACACTGAAGCTTTCTTT

d_gene: TRBD2
j_gene: TRBJ2-5
abundance: NA
v_gene: TRBV13
CDR3aa: CASSFGGRAPGTQYF
CDR3nt: TGTGCCAGCAGCTTCGGCGGGAGAGCCCCCGGGACCCAGTACTTC

d_gene: TRBD1
j_gene: TRBJ1-5
abundance: NA
v_gene: TRBV19
CDR3aa: CASRRGASSNQPQHF
CDR3nt: TGTGCCAGCCGCAGGGGGGCTTCGAGCAATCAGCCCCAGCATTTT

d_gene: TRBD2
j_gene: TRBJ2-1
abundance: NA
v_gene: TRBV4-3
CDR3aa: CASSPTGLAGGGAVQFF
CDR3nt: TGCGCCAGCAGCCCCACGGGACTAGCGGGAGGGGGGGCGGTGCAGTTCTTC

d_gene: TRBD2
j_gene: TRBJ2-2
abundance: NA
v_gene: TRBV2
CDR3aa: CASGREVHTGELFF
CDR3nt: TGTGCCAGCGGGCGGGAGGTACATACCGGGGAGCTGTTTTTT

d_gene: NA
j_gene: TRBJ1-1
abundance: NA
v_gene: TRBV27
CDR3aa: CASSLTGNTEAFF
CDR3nt: TGTGCCAGCAGTTTAACGGGTAACACTGAAGCTTTCTTT

d_gene: TRBD2
j_gene: TRBJ2-1
abundance: NA
v_gene: TRBV28
CDR3aa: CASSFTSGRYNEQFF
CDR3nt: TGTGCCAGCAGTTTTACTAGCGGGAGGTACAATGAGCAGTTCTTC

d_gene: TRBD1
j_gene: TRBJ1-1
abundance: NA
v_gene: TRBV19
CDR3aa: CASRRDRGNTEAFF
CDR3nt: TGTGCCAGTAGAAGGGACAGGGGGAACACTGAAGCTTTCTTT

d_gene: NA
j_gene: TRBJ1-1
abundance: NA
v_gene: TRBV27
CDR3aa: CASRSLTGWNTEAFF
CDR3nt: TGTGCCAGCAGGAGCTTGACAGGCTGGAACACTGAAGCTTTCTTT